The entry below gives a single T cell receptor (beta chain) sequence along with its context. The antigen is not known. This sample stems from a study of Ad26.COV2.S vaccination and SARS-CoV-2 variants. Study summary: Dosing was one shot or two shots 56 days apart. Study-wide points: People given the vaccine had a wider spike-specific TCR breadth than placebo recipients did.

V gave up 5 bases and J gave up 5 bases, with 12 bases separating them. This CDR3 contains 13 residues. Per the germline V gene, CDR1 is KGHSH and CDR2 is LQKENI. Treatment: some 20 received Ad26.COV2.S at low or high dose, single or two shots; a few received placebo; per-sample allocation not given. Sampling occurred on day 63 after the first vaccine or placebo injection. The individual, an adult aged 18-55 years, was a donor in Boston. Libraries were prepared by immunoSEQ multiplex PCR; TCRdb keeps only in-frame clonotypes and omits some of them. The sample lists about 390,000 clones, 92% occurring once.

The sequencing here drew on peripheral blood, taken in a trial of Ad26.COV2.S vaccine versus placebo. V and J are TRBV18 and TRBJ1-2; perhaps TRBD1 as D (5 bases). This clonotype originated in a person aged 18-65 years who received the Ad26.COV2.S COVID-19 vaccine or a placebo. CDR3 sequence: CASSSSQGYGYTF. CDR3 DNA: TGTGCCAGCTCATCGTCGCAGGGATATGGCTACACCTTC.